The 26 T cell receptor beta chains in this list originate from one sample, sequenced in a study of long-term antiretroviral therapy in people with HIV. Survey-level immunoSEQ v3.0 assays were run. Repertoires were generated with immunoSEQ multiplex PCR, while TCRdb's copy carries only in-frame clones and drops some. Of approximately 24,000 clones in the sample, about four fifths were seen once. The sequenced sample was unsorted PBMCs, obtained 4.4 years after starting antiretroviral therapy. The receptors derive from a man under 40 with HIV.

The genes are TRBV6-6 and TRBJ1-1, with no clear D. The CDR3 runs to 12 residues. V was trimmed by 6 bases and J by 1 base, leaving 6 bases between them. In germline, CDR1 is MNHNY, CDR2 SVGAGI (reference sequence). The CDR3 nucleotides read TGTGCCAGCAGAGAACGGAACACTGAAGCTTTCTTT. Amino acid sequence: CASRERNTEAFF.

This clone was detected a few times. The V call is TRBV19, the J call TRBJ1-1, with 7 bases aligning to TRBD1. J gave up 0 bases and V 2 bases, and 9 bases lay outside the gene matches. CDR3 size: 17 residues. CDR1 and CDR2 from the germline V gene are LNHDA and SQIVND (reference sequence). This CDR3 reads CASSIQPGQRMNTEAFF. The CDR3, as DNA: TGTGCCAGTAGTATACAACCGGGACAGCGCATGAACACTGAAGCTTTCTTT. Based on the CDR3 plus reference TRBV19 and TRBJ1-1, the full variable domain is DGGITQSPKYLFRKEGQNVTLSCEQNLNHDAMYWYRQDPGQGLRLIYYSQIVNDFQKGDIAEGYSVSREKKESFPLTVTSAQKNPTAFYLCASSIQPGQRMNTEAFFGQGTRLTVV.

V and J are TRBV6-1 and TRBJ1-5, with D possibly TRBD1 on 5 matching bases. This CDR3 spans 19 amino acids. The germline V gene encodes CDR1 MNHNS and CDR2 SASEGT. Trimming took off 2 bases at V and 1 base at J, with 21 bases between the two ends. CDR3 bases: TGTGCCAGCAGTGAAAGGGTAGGGGCTGGACGGGCGAGCAATCAGCCCCAGCATTTT. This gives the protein CASSERVGAGRASNQPQHF.

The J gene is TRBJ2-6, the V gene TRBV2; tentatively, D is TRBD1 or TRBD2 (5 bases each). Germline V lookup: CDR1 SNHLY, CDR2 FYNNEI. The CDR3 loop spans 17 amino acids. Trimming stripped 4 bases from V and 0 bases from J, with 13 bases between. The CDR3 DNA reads TGTGCCAGCAGTGCGAGGGGCATCCGCTCTGGGGCCAACGTCCTGACTTTC. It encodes CASSARGIRSGANVLTF.

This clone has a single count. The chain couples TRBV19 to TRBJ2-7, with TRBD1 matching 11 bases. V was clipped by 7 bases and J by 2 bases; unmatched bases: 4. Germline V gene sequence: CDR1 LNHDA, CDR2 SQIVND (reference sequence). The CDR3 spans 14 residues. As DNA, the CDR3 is TGTGCCAGTAAACGGACAGGGGGCACCTACGAGCAGTACTTC. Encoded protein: CASKRTGGTYEQYF.

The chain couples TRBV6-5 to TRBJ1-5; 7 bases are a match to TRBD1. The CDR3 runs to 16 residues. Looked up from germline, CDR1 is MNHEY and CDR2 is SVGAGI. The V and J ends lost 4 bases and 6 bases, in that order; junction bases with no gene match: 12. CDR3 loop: CASSSLLSGGVQPQHF. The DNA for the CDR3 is TGTGCCAGCAGTTCGCTTCTTTCAGGGGGGGTTCAGCCCCAGCATTTT.

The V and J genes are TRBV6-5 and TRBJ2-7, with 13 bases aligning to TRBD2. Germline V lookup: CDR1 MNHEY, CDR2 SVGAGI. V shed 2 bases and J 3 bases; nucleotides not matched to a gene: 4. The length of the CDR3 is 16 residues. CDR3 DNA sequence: TGTGCCAGCAGTTACACGGGGACTAGCGGGATCTACGAGCAGTACTTC. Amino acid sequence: CASSYTGTSGIYEQYF.

CDR3 nucleotide sequence: TGCGCCAGCAGCCCACGATCGAGCGGGGGGGTTCCAGATACGCAGTATTTT. It is translated as CASSPRSSGGVPDTQYF. V and J are TRBV5-1 and TRBJ2-3, with 10 bases identical to TRBD2. This CDR3 has 17 amino acids. Per germline, CDR1 SGHRS and CDR2 YFSETQ. J was trimmed by 4 bases and V by 4 bases; bases with no gene match: 12.

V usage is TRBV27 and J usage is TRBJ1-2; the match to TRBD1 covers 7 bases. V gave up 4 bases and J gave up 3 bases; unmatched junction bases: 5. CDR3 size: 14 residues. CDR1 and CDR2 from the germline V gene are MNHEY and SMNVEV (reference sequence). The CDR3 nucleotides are TGTGCCAGCAGTTCCCTGACAGGGTACTATGGCTACACCTTC. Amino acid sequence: CASSSLTGYYGYTF.

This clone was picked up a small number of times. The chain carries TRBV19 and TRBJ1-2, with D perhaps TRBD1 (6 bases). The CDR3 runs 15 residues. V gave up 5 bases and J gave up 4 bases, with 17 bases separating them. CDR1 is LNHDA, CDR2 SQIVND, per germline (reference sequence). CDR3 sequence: CASSSGQPAGYGYTF. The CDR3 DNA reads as TGTGCCAGTAGTTCCGGACAGCCAGCGGGCTATGGCTACACCTTC.

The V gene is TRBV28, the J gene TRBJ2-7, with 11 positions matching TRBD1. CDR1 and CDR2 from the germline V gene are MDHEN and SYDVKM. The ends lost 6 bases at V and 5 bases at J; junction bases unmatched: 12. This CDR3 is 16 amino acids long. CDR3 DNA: TGTGCCAGCAGATCTCCGGACAGGGGGCAAACAGACGAGCAGTACTTC. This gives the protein CASRSPDRGQTDEQYF.

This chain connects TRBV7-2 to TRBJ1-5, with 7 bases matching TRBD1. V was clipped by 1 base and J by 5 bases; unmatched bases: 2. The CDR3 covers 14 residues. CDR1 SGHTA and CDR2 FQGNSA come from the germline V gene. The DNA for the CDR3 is TGTGCCAGCAGCTTAGGGACAGGCTATCAGCCCCAGCATTTT. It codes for CASSLGTGYQPQHF.

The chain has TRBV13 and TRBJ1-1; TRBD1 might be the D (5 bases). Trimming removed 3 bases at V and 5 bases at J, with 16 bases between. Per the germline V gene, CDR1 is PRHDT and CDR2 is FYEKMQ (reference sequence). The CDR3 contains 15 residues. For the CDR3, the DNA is TGTGCCAGCAGCTTCAACCCGGGACCCGGGACTGAAGCTTTCTTT. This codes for CASSFNPGPGTEAFF.

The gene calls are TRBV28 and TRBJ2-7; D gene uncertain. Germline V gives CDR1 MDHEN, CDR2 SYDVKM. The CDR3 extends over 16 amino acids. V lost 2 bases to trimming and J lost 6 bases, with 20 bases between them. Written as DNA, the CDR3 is TGTGCCAGCAGTTTACCCTCTTATGCGCGATCCCTCGAGCAGTACTTC. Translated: CASSLPSYARSLEQYF.

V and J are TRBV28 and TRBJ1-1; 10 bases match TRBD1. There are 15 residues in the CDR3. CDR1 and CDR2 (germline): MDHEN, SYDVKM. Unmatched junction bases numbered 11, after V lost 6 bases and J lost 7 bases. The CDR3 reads CASRRMTGGENEAFF. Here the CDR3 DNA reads TGTGCCAGCAGGCGAATGACAGGGGGCGAAAATGAAGCTTTCTTT.

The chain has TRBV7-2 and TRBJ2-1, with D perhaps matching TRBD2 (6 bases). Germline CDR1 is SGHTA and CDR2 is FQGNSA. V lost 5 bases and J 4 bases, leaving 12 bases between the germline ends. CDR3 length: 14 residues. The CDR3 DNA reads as TGTGCCAGCAGCCCTCCTAGCGTTTACAATGAGCAGTTCTTC. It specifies CASSPPSVYNEQFF. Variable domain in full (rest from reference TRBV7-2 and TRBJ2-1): GAGVSQSPSNKVTEKGKDVELRCDPISGHTALYWYRQSLGQGLEFLIYFQGNSAPDKSGLPSDRFSAERTGGSVSTLTIQRTQQEDSAVYLCASSPPSVYNEQFFGPGTRLTVL.

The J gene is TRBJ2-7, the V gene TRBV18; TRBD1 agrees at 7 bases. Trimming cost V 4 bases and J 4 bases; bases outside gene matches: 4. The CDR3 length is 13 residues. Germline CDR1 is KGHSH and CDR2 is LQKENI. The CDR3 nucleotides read TGTGCCAGCTCACTACACAGGGGTTACGAGCAGTACTTC. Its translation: CASSLHRGYEQYF.

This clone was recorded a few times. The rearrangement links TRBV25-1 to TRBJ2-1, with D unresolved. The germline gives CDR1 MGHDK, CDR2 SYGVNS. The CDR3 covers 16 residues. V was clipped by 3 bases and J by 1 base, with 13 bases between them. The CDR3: CASSDAQMGSYNEQFF. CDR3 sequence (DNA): TGTGCCAGCAGTGATGCCCAGATGGGTTCCTACAATGAGCAGTTCTTC.

In nucleotides, the CDR3 is TGTGCCAGCAGTTTAGCCGGGAACACCGGGGAGCTGTTTTTT. The encoded protein is CASSLAGNTGELFF. The genes are TRBV27 and TRBJ2-2; D ambiguous. This CDR3 has 14 residues. From germline, CDR1 is MNHEY and CDR2 SMNVEV (reference sequence). V lost 2 bases and J 1 base, leaving 5 bases between the germline ends.

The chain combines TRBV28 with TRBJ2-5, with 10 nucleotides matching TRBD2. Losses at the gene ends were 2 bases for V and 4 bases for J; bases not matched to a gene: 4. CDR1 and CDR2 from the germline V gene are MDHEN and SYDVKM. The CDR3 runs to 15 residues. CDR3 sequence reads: CASSLGLAGVETQYF. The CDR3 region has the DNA TGTGCCAGCAGTTTAGGCCTAGCGGGAGTAGAGACCCAGTACTTC.

The CDR3 is CASSHFRDRMNTEAFF. The CDR3 region has the DNA TGTGCCAGCAGTCACTTCAGAGACCGTATGAACACTGAAGCTTTCTTT. The chain couples TRBV6-5 to TRBJ1-1; D gene ambiguous. The CDR3 is 16 residues long. Trimming cost V 5 bases and J 0 bases, with 16 bases left between them. Germline values: CDR1 MNHEY, CDR2 SVGAGI.

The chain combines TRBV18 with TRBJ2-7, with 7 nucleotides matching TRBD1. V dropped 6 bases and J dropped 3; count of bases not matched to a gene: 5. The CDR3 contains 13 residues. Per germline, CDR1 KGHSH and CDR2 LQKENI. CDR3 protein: CASSDRPGYEQYF. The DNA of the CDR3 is TGTGCCAGCTCGGACAGGCCGGGCTACGAGCAGTACTTC. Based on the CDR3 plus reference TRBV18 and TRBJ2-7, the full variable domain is NAGVMQNPRHLVRRRGQEARLRCSPMKGHSHVYWYRQLPEEGLKFMVYLQKENIIDESGMPKERFSAEFPKEGPSILRIQQVVRGDSAAYFCASSDRPGYEQYFGPGTRLTVT.

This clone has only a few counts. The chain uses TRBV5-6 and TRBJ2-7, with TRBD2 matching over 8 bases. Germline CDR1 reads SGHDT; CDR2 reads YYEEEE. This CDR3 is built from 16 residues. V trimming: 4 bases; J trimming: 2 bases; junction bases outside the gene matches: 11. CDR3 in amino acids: CASSRGVAGLTYEQYF. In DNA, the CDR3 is TGTGCCAGCAGCCGGGGGGTAGCGGGGCTGACCTACGAGCAGTACTTC.

The CDR3 sequence: CASSLPGQNTEAFF. The CDR3 nucleotides read TGTGCCAGCAGCCTTCCGGGACAGAACACTGAAGCTTTCTTT. V is TRBV7-9 and J is TRBJ1-1; maybe TRBD1 (6 bases). The V and J ends lost 5 bases and 1 base respectively, with 11 bases between them. Germline V gene data show CDR1 as SEHNR and CDR2 as FQNEAQ (reference sequence). CDR3 length: 14 amino acids.

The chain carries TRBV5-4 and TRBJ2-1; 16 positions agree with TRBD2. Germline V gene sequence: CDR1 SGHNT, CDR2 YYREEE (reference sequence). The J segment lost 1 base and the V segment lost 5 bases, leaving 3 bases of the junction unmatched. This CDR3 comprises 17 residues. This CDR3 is CASRMGLAGGSYNEQFF. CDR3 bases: TGTGCCAGCAGGATGGGACTAGCGGGGGGGTCCTACAATGAGCAGTTCTTC.

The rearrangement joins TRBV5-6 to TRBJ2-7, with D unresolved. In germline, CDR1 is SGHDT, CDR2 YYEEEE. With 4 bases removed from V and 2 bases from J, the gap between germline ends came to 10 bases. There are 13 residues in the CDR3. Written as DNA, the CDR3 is TGTGCCAGCAGCCCGGGCCAGACCTACGAGCAGTACTTC. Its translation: CASSPGQTYEQYF.